Included here is one T cell receptor beta chain sequence, with context. Its binding antigen is unknown. It has no much larger one-base neighbor in the sample; base qualities were not kept. Using the deep immunoSEQ assay, multiplex PCR amplified TCR CDR3 regions from genomic DNA. Extracted genomic DNA from each cell subset was spread evenly across all wells of several immunoSEQ 96-well plates, with each plate serving as a replicate. Each replicate PCR for sorted subsets received about 0.2 ug genomic DNA, equal to tens of thousands of T cell genomes. The purified libraries were quantified using a Qubit 3.0 fluorometer, sized with a Bioanalyzer 2100, and then quantified again using the KAPA Library Quantification kit. Every immunoSEQ 96-well plate was sequenced on a dedicated single-read 150-cycle Illumina NextSeq 550 flow cell. The authors' pipeline ran thus. Because only junctional sequences without quality scores were contained in the immunoSEQ output, filtering matching that applied to full-length reads could not be performed. Sequences were annotated with PyIR, a Python wrapper for IgBLAST v1.9, using IMGT germline references to assign V/J genes and CDR3. Reads were filtered out if the reads had weak V/J assignments (E-value above 1e-6), no CDR3, stop codons, out-of-frame junctions, or ambiguous translated residues. A V3J clonotype was defined by an identical inferred V gene, J gene, and CDR3 amino acid sequence. The percentage overlap between two repertoires was calculated by dividing the number of shared unique clonotypes by the size of the smaller repertoire. Richness of each repertoire was evaluated using RTK rarefaction, the Chao1 estimator, and Recon v2.1 estimates of unobserved clonotypes. For all TCRbeta clonotypes obtained by the gDNA method from a handful of donors, generation probabilities were computed with OLGA. TCRdb provides this immuneACCESS table in a form limited to in-frame rearrangements. Some clones are lacking; in checked studies, under half of them reflect an unresolved V gene, and why the rest are absent is not known. V and J calls plus clone size are reproduced from that table; the DNA served to infer D and trimming. This sample is represented by hundreds of thousands of clones; about 92% of them were singletons. Jointly, the top ten make up around 24% of the sample.

According to the germline V gene, CDR1 reads MGHRA and CDR2 reads YSYEKL. V sheds 1 base and J sheds 5 bases, leaving 6 bases between their ends. Taken from cysteine to phenylalanine, the CDR3 has 13 residues. This entry keeps only the CDR3 DNA: 39 bases, framed from base 1. The sample is drawn from a study of shared clonotypes between healthy human individuals (dated by TCRdb to about 2020). Study-level background: The cohort included three men and a couple of women between 18 and 49 years of age. To estimate repertoire size and how much clonotype sharing occurs between individuals, the study deeply sequenced the blood TCR repertoires of a handful of healthy adults. Different laboratories and diverse techniques were used to prepare libraries and sequence TCR repertoires, to increase sequencing depth and limit assay-specific biases. Per donor, leukapheresis produced somewhere between about 0.94 and 10 billion PBMCs. Per donor, three plates each were used for CD4 naive and CD4 memory, two for CD8 naive, and one for CD8 memory. Broader findings and caveats from the paper: Pairwise subsampling indicated that sequencing depth was expected to affect the degree of clonotype sharing among donors. About 5% of naive CD4, around 4% of naive CD8, about 2.1% of memory CD4, and 0.4% of memory CD8 clonotypes were shared across a handful of donors. Because the study included a small number of donors, the genetic and exposure-history diversity represented was limited. Rarefaction of sorted-subset datasets indicated incomplete sequencing despite the large sequencing depth. Only blood was sampled, and tissue TCR repertoires likely differ from those in blood. Clonotypes shared by all four sorted-subset donors showed higher generation probabilities than non-shared clonotypes. Larger estimated clonotype richness was generally found for naive subsets than for memory subsets.

CD8 naive samples consisted of CD45RO-negative cells that were positively selected for CCR7, yielding a CD45RA+CCR7+ population without TemRA cells. Donors were healthy HIV-negative adults with no recently reported acute infections or vaccinations. Only Caucasian adults living in Nashville, Tennessee, USA were represented among the donors. Blood was obtained by leukapheresis, after which PBMCs were separated by Ficoll-Histopaque density gradient centrifugation and cryopreserved in liquid nitrogen vapor phase. Analytical flow cytometry was used to check the purity and quantity of every magnetically sorted T cell population. From each sorted fraction, genomic DNA was isolated and quantified by UV absorbance on a Nanodrop 2000c.

This TCR derives from a man under 40 in good health. The sequence is built from TRBV4-1 and TRBJ1-5; no D gene can be assigned with confidence. Sequencing used naive CD8+ T cells sorted from blood. In the paper's terms, the cell subset or site label means: CD45RA+CCR7+. At the DNA level, the sequence is TGCGCCAGCAGCCAAGGCAGGTATCAGCCCCAGCATTTT. It specifies CASSQGRYQPQHF.